What follows are 29 T cell receptor beta chains derived from one specimen sequenced in a study of T cells in severe cutaneous drug reactions. Libraries were made by iRepertoire multiplex PCR with TCR subtype-specific primers for bulk and single-cell sequencing. TCRdb re-analyzed the multiplex PCR reads; it lists each CDR3 protein once, without DNA. Here the sample table reports 1,300 to 1,500 distinct CDR3 sequences. Sequenced patients had Stevens-Johnson syndrome or toxic epidermal necrolysis caused by carbamazepine. Material: cells from a skin blister. The receptor source for this set is a human donor with a severe cutaneous adverse drug reaction.

The chain is built from TRBV20-1 and TRBJ1-2. CDR1 and CDR2 (germline): DFQATT, SNEGSKA (reference sequence). The CDR3 covers 13 residues. This CDR3 reads CSARDGGGNGYTF.

This clonotype is called medium-sized based on its frequency. This rearrangement joins TRBV12-3 or TRBV12-4 to TRBJ2-7; TCRdb picks TRBD1, but there is no DNA to check that call. The CDR3 runs 15 residues. CDR3 sequence: CASSPRTGVSYEQYF.

This clonotype registers medium-sized by frequency. The rearrangement joins TRBV5-1 to TRBJ2-7; lacking DNA, the TRBD2 call made by TCRdb goes unchecked. The V gene's germline CDR1 is SGHRS and CDR2 YFSETQ. The CDR3 spans 13 residues. The CDR3 protein is CASRPSGGYEQYF.

This clonotype is identified as medium-sized from frequency. The J gene is TRBJ1-1, the V gene TRBV3-1. The CDR3 covers 12 residues. Germline CDR1 LGHDT, CDR2 YNNKEL (reference sequence). The CDR3 here is CASSQGSTEAFF.

Measured by frequency, this clonotype is medium-sized. This chain uses TRBV6-6 with TRBJ1-1; TCRdb lists TRBD1, though no DNA is available to test this call. The CDR3 totals 13 residues. Looked up from germline, CDR1 is MNHNY and CDR2 is SVGAGI (reference sequence). CDR3: CASSYQGNWEAFF.

Measured by frequency, this clonotype is medium-sized (0.01 to 0.1%). V usage is TRBV24-1 and J usage is TRBJ2-1; absent DNA, TCRdb's TRBD1 call cannot be checked. CDR3 length equals 15 residues. Germline loops: CDR1 KGHDR, CDR2 SFDVKD. The CDR3 sequence: CATSDPGTGRNEQFF.

Measured by frequency, this clonotype is medium-sized. V and J are TRBV18 and TRBJ2-7. CDR3 length: 11 amino acids. Germline V lookup: CDR1 KGHSH, CDR2 LQKENI. The CDR3 sequence is CASSLLGEQYF.

CDR3 protein: CSAREGGYVGPQHF. This chain links TRBV20-1 with TRBJ1-5. Germline assignment: CDR1 DFQATT and CDR2 SNEGSKA (reference sequence). The CDR3 has 14 amino acids.

The chain uses TRBV2 and TRBJ1-6. The CDR3 length is 14 residues. CDR1 SNHLY and CDR2 FYNNEI come from the germline V gene. CDR3 sequence reads: CASSEGNVFNSLHF.

This clonotype is identified as medium-sized from frequency. The rearrangement links TRBV6-4 to TRBJ2-1; TCRdb's assignment of TRBD1 cannot be checked, as there is no DNA. This CDR3 region has 14 residues. The germline gives CDR1 MRHNA, CDR2 SNTAGT. The CDR3 loop reads CASSRDSSYNEQFF.

Judged by frequency, this clonotype is medium-sized. The rearrangement links TRBV4-3 to TRBJ2-2; TCRdb calls TRBD2, which cannot be checked without DNA. This CDR3 spans 20 amino acids. CDR1 and CDR2 (germline): LGHNA, YSLEER. The CDR3: CASSLWTLGRARGNTGELFF.

Judged by frequency, this clonotype is medium-sized. This CDR3 reads CASSSRYEQYF. V and J are TRBV12-3 or TRBV12-4 and TRBJ2-7. This CDR3 spans 11 amino acids.

This clonotype is classed as medium-sized by frequency. V gene TRBV7-2 combines with J gene TRBJ2-2. Germline CDR1 is SGHTA and CDR2 is FQGNSA. CDR3 length: 13 residues. The chain's CDR3 is CASSLAYAGELFF.

The chain uses TRBV20-1 and TRBJ2-1; TCRdb's assignment of TRBD1 cannot be checked, as there is no DNA. CDR1 DFQATT and CDR2 SNEGSKA come from the germline V gene (reference sequence). This CDR3 comprises 14 residues. This CDR3 is CSAIGGGADNEQFF.

The chain couples TRBV5-5 to TRBJ2-1; the TCRdb call, TRBD2, lacks DNA for checking. There are 15 residues in the CDR3. Germline lookup yields CDR1 SGHKS and CDR2 YYEKEE (reference sequence). This CDR3 reads CASSLTGTRINEQFF.

According to its frequency, this clonotype is medium-sized. The chain uses TRBV4-1 and TRBJ1-6; the D call of TRBD1 rests on TCRdb alone, since no DNA is present to check it. Germline lookup yields CDR1 MGHRA and CDR2 YSYEKL. The CDR3 consists of 16 residues. The CDR3 reads CASSQVSGQGFSPLHF.

This clonotype is medium-sized by frequency. The rearrangement uses TRBV14 and TRBJ2-7; TCRdb's D gene call, TRBD2, goes unchecked for lack of DNA. The CDR3 length is 14 residues. Germline assignment: CDR1 SGHDN and CDR2 FVKESK. CDR3 residues: CASSQTGLNYEQYF.

By frequency, this clonotype registers large. This chain joins TRBV4-1 and TRBJ1-5; the D call from TCRdb, TRBD1, cannot be confirmed without DNA. Germline CDR1 reads MGHRA; CDR2 reads YSYEKL. The length of the CDR3 is 15 residues. CDR3 in amino acids: CASSQAGTGNQPQHF.

According to its frequency, this clonotype is medium-sized. The chain uses TRBV4-3 and TRBJ1-1; TCRdb indicates TRBD1, and absent DNA this call remains unverified. The germline V gene encodes CDR1 LGHNA and CDR2 YSLEER. This CDR3 region has 14 residues. This CDR3 is CASSQTQVGTEAFF.

This chain joins TRBV20-1 and TRBJ1-1. The CDR3 spans 11 residues. Per germline, CDR1 DFQATT and CDR2 SNEGSKA (reference sequence). The CDR3 sequence: CSARGNTEAFF.

This clonotype is labeled medium-sized (0.01 to 0.1%) based on frequency. The chain links TRBV7-2 to TRBJ2-3; TCRdb returns TRBD2, unconfirmable since there is no DNA. There are 14 residues in the CDR3. The V gene's germline CDR1 is SGHTA and CDR2 FQGNSA. Here the CDR3 reads CASSSGLAGDTQYF.

The chain couples TRBV7-3 to TRBJ2-6; TCRdb calls TRBD2, which cannot be checked without DNA. CDR3 length: 16 residues. The germline CDR1 and CDR2 sequences are SGHTA and FQGTGA. This chain's CDR3 is CASSFGPPLGANVLTF. The variable domain in full, with the rest retrieved from reference TRBV7-3 and TRBJ2-6, is GAGVSQTPSNKVTEKGKYVELRCDPISGHTALYWYRQSLGQGPEFLIYFQGTGAADDSGLPNDRFFAVRPEGSVSTLKIQRTERGDSAVYLCASSFGPPLGANVLTFGAGSRLTVL.

This clonotype ranks as medium-sized (0.01 to 0.1%) in terms of frequency. The chain links TRBV7-2 to TRBJ2-1. The length of the CDR3 is 15 residues. CDR1 and CDR2 (germline): SGHTA, FQGNSA. The CDR3 spells CASSLAADSYNEQFF.

This chain connects TRBV11-2 to TRBJ2-7; TCRdb designates TRBD1, a call that cannot be tested without DNA. Germline V gives CDR1 SGHAT, CDR2 FQNNGV. The CDR3 is 16 residues long. The CDR3: CASSFHQGQPLYEQYF. The whole variable domain, filled in from reference TRBV11-2 and TRBJ2-7, reads EAGVAQSPRYKIIEKRQSVAFWCNPISGHATLYWYQQILGQGPKLLIQFQNNGVVDDSQLPKDRFSAERLKGVDSTLKIQPAKLEDSAVYLCASSFHQGQPLYEQYFGPGTRLTVT.

Considering frequency, this clonotype is medium-sized (0.01 to 0.1%). The CDR3: CASSLVGDAEAFF. The chain joins TRBV5-1 to TRBJ1-1; TCRdb names TRBD1, which stays unverified in the absence of DNA. This CDR3 region has 13 residues. CDR1 is SGHRS and CDR2 is YFSETQ in the germline V gene.

Measured by frequency, this clonotype is large. The chain couples TRBV6-2 or TRBV6-3 to TRBJ2-7; the D gene TCRdb calls, TRBD1, cannot be checked with no DNA. Germline values: CDR1 MNHEY, CDR2 SVGEGT. This CDR3 has 16 amino acids. CDR3 residues: CASTPGGAETRGEQYF.

V gene TRBV5-6 combines with J gene TRBJ2-1. The CDR3 totals 14 residues. Germline V gives CDR1 SGHDT, CDR2 YYEEEE. CDR3 in amino acids: CASSLVAVEHEQFF.

This clonotype is labeled medium-sized (0.01 to 0.1%) based on frequency. V is TRBV11-2 and J is TRBJ2-1; with no DNA, the TCRdb D assignment of TRBD1 cannot be verified. The CDR3 spans 14 residues. Germline assignment: CDR1 SGHAT and CDR2 FQNNGV. The CDR3 spells CASSGQVSYNEQFF. The whole variable domain, filled in from reference TRBV11-2 and TRBJ2-1, reads EAGVAQSPRYKIIEKRQSVAFWCNPISGHATLYWYQQILGQGPKLLIQFQNNGVVDDSQLPKDRFSAERLKGVDSTLKIQPAKLEDSAVYLCASSGQVSYNEQFFGPGTRLTVL.

This clonotype is medium-sized by frequency. This chain joins TRBV11-2 and TRBJ2-7; TCRdb's D gene call, TRBD2, goes unchecked for lack of DNA. Germline V lookup: CDR1 SGHAT, CDR2 FQNNGV. There are 16 residues in the CDR3. CDR3: CASSLEWLAGDVEQYF.